One sample yielded the 14 T cell receptor beta chains listed below, sequenced in a study of T cell changes during pregnancy in multiple sclerosis. TCRdb's copy holds only in-frame clones and misses some; the assay was immunoSEQ multiplex PCR. The table includes about 74,000 clones, around nine tenths detected once. Material: peripheral blood, obtained after pregnancy. The receptors here all came from a female donor in good health, enrolled as a control in a pregnancy study.

The rearrangement links TRBV7-6 to TRBJ1-4; unclear D gene. The CDR3 has 14 amino acids. V lost 1 base and J 8 bases, leaving 11 bases between the germline ends. The germline V gene has CDR1 SGHVS and CDR2 FNYEAQ. The CDR3 DNA is TGTGCCAGCAGCTTAGGGGCCCGAGGGGAAAAACTGTTTTTT. Amino acids: CASSLGARGEKLFF.

V usage is TRBV5-1 and J usage is TRBJ2-5, with D perhaps matching TRBD2 (7 bases). The CDR3 is 17 residues long. Germline V gene sequence: CDR1 SGHRS, CDR2 YFSETQ. The V end lost 0 bases, the J end lost 5 bases, and 20 bases lay between the germline ends. Here the CDR3 DNA reads TGCGCCAGCAGCTTGGGGTTTCGGGGGGCGCCCCAGGAGACCCAGTACTTC. Translating it yields CASSLGFRGAPQETQYF.

The chain uses TRBV29-1 and TRBJ1-2, with TRBD1 identical over 7 bases. CDR1 and CDR2 from the germline V gene are SQVTM and ANQGSEA. After removal of 6 bases from V and 3 bases from J, the junction contained 7 bases not matched to a gene. The CDR3 runs to 13 residues. The DNA of the CDR3 is TGCAGCGTCGAGACAGGGACTCACTATGGCTACACCTTC. Translation: CSVETGTHYGYTF. Drawing the rest from reference TRBV29-1 and TRBJ1-2, the complete variable domain is SAVISQKPSRDICQRGTSLTIQCQVDSQVTMMFWYRQQPGQSLTLIATANQGSEATYESGFVIDKFPISRPNLTFSTLTVSNMSPEDSSIYLCSVETGTHYGYTFGSGTRLTVV.

The chain combines TRBV18 with TRBJ2-1, with a tentative D call TRBD2 (6 bases). CDR1 is KGHSH and CDR2 is LQKENI in the germline V gene. V gave up 2 bases and J gave up 4 bases, with 12 bases separating them. CDR3 length: 15 amino acids. The CDR3 spells CASSPGRDSYNEQFF. For the CDR3, the DNA is TGTGCCAGCTCACCAGGTCGGGACTCTTACAATGAGCAGTTCTTC.

V is TRBV29-1 and J is TRBJ2-2, with D possibly TRBD1 on 5 matching bases. From germline, CDR1 is SQVTM and CDR2 ANQGSEA. This CDR3 is built from 14 residues. CDR3 nucleotides: TGCACCGCGACGGCAGGGAATAAGGCCGGGGAGCTGTTTTTT. This codes for CTATAGNKAGELFF.

The chain has TRBV5-1 and TRBJ2-5, with 11 bases lining up with TRBD1. The CDR3 sequence is 15 residues long. Trimming removed 4 bases from V and 3 bases from J; junction bases left unmatched: 5. Germline values: CDR1 SGHRS, CDR2 YFSETQ. Here the CDR3 DNA reads TGCGCCAGCAGCCCCGGGACAGGGGGGGAAGAGACCCAGTACTTC. Translation gives CASSPGTGGEETQYF.

V and J are TRBV27 and TRBJ1-2; 9 nucleotides align to TRBD1. J lost 2 bases, V lost 3 bases, and 4 bases had no gene match. Germline V gene sequence: CDR1 MNHEY, CDR2 SMNVEV (reference sequence). The CDR3 is made up of 15 amino acids. The CDR3 loop reads CASSFTGTGNYGYTF. As DNA, the CDR3 is TGTGCCAGCAGTTTTACCGGGACAGGGAACTATGGCTACACCTTC.

The count of this clone is one. This rearrangement joins TRBV5-4 to TRBJ2-7, with 7 positions matching TRBD2. V shed 4 bases and J 3 bases; nucleotides not matched to a gene: 10. Looked up from germline, CDR1 is SGHNT and CDR2 is YYREEE (reference sequence). The CDR3 consists of 15 residues. Here the CDR3 DNA reads TGTGCCAGCAGCCCGGGAGCGGGACCACTCTACGAGCAGTACTTC. Encoded protein: CASSPGAGPLYEQYF.

The chain recombines TRBV19 with TRBJ2-3; 10 bases agree with TRBD1. J lost 3 bases, V lost 11 bases, and 14 bases had no gene match. The CDR3 loop spans 16 amino acids. CDR1 is LNHDA, CDR2 SQIVND, per germline (reference sequence). The CDR3 nucleotides are TGTGCCGCATCGGGACAGGGGTTTGGGGCGACAGATACGCAGTATTTT. It specifies CAASGQGFGATDTQYF.

This rearrangement joins TRBV27 to TRBJ2-1; D may be TRBD1 (6 bases). Deletions cut 0 bases from V and 9 bases from J, with 15 bases between. This CDR3 region has 15 residues. Germline CDR1 is MNHEY and CDR2 is SMNVEV (reference sequence). The CDR3 sequence: CASSLSPTGVGEQFF. CDR3 in DNA: TGTGCCAGCAGTTTATCGCCGACAGGCGTTGGTGAGCAGTTCTTC.

The chain couples TRBV7-2 to TRBJ1-5; a possible D gene is TRBD1 (5 bases). This CDR3 is built from 12 residues. Between the trimmed V and J ends, which lost 6 bases and 7 bases, there was a span of 10 bases. CDR1 and CDR2 (germline): SGHTA, FQGNSA. The CDR3 reads CASSPRGQPQHF. CDR3 in DNA: TGTGCCAGCAGTCCCCGGGGGCAGCCCCAGCATTTT.

The CDR3 reads CASTWLGRNTEAFF. CDR3 sequence (DNA): TGTGCCAGCACCTGGCTGGGGCGGAACACTGAAGCTTTCTTT. The genes are TRBV28 and TRBJ1-1; TRBD1 might be the D (5 bases). The CDR3 contains 14 residues. V was trimmed by 7 bases and J by 1 base, leaving 13 bases between them. The V gene's germline CDR1 is MDHEN and CDR2 SYDVKM.

The CDR3 sequence: CASRAGTAITDTQYF. The CDR3, as DNA: TGTGCCAGCAGGGCCGGGACTGCTATCACAGATACGCAGTATTTT. The chain employs TRBV7-9 and TRBJ2-3; a possible D gene is TRBD2 (6 bases). Per germline, CDR1 SEHNR and CDR2 FQNEAQ (reference sequence). The CDR3 runs 15 residues. Trimming removed 6 bases from V and 2 bases from J, with 15 bases in between.

This chain's CDR3 is CASSQIGTGNSPLHF. The CDR3 region has the DNA TGCGCCAGCAGCCAGATTGGGACAGGGAATTCACCCCTCCACTTT. The J gene is TRBJ1-6, the V gene TRBV5-1, with 9 bases identical to TRBD1. Germline-derived CDR1 and CDR2 are SGHRS and YFSETQ. With 4 bases clipped from V and 7 bases from J, the junction kept 6 bases outside the gene matches. The length of the CDR3 is 15 residues.